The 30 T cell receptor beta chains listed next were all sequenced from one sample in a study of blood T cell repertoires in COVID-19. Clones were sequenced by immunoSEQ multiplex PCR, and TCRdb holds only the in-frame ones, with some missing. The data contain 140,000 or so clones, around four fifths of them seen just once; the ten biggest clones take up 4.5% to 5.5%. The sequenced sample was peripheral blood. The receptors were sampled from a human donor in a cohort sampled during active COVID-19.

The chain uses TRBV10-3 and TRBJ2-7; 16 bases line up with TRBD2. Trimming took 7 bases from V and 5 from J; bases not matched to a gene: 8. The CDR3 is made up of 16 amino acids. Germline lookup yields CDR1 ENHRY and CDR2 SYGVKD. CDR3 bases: TGTGCCATCACAGGGGGACTAGCGGGAGGGGTGAACGAGCAGTACGTC. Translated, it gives CAITGGLAGGVNEQYV.

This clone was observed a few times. CDR3: CASRPTGGEDNSPLHF. The DNA for the CDR3 is TGTGCCAGCAGGCCCACAGGGGGCGAAGATAATTCACCCCTCCACTTT. The J gene is TRBJ1-6, the V gene TRBV28, with 9 bases lining up with TRBD1. V dropped 6 bases and J dropped 5; count of bases not matched to a gene: 8. Germline V gene sequence: CDR1 MDHEN, CDR2 SYDVKM. CDR3 length: 16 residues.

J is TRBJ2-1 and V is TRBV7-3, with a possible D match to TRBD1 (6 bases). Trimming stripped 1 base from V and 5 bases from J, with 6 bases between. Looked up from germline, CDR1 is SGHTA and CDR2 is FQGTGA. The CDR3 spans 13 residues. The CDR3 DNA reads TGTGCCAGCAGCTTAAACAGGGACAATGAGCAGTTCTTC. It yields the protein CASSLNRDNEQFF.

The CDR3 sequence: CASSSGGGLSMNTEAFF. CDR3 coding DNA: TGTGCCAGCAGTTCCGGGGGGGGCCTGTCCATGAACACTGAAGCTTTCTTT. J is TRBJ1-1 and V is TRBV28, with a possible D match to TRBD1 (6 bases). V shed 4 bases and J shed 0 bases, with 18 bases lying between them. Germline CDR1 reads MDHEN; CDR2 reads SYDVKM. The CDR3 has 17 residues.

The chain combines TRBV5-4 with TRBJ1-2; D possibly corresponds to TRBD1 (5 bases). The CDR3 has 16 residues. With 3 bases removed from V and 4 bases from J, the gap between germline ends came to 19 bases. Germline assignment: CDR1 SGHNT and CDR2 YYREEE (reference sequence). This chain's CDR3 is CASSSGRRGTGYGYTF. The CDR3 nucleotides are TGTGCCAGCAGCTCAGGACGACGGGGGACGGGCTATGGCTACACCTTC.

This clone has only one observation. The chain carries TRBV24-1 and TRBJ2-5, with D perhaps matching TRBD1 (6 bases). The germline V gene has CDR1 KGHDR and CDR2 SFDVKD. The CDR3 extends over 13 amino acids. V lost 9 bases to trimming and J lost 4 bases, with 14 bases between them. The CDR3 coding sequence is TGTGCCACCCAGAACAGGGCGGGAGAGACCCAGTACTTC. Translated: CATQNRAGETQYF.

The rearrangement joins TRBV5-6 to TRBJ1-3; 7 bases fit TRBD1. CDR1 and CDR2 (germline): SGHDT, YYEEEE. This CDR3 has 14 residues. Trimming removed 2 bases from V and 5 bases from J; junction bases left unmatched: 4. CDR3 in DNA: TGTGCCAGCAGCTTCGGGACAGACCGAAACACCATATATTTT. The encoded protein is CASSFGTDRNTIYF.

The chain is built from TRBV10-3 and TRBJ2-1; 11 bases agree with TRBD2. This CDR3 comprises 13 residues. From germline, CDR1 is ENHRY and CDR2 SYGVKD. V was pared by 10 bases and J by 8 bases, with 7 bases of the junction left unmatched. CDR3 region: CATEIAGGDEQFF. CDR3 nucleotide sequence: TGTGCCACCGAGATAGCGGGGGGGGATGAGCAGTTCTTC.

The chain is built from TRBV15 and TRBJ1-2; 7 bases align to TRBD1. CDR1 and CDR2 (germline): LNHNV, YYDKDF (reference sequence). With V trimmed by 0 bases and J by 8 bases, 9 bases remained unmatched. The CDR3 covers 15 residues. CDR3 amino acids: CATSRDKSGGGGYTF. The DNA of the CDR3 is TGTGCCACCAGCAGAGACAAGTCAGGGGGTGGGGGCTACACCTTC.

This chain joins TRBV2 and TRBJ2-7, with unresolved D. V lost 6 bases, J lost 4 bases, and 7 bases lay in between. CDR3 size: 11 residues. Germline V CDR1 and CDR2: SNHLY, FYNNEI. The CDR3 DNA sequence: TGTGCCAGCAGGGGCGAGTACGAGCAGTACTTC. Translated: CASRGEYEQYF.

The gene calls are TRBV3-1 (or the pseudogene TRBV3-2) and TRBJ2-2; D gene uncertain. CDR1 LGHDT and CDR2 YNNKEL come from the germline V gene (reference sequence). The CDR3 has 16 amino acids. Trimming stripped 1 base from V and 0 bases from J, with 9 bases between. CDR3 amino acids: CASSQGLQSNTGELFF. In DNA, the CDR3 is TGTGCCAGCAGCCAAGGCTTGCAGTCGAACACCGGGGAGCTGTTTTTT.

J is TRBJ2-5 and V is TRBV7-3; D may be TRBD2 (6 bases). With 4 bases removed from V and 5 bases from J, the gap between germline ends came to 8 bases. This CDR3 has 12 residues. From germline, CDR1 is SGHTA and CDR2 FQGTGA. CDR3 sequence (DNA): TGTGCCAGCAGCTATGGGGGGGAGACCCAGTACTTC. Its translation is CASSYGGETQYF.

CDR3 nucleotides: TGTGCCAGCAGCCAATGGCAGGGCACCGGGGAGCTGTTTTTT. Amino acids: CASSQWQGTGELFF. The chain couples TRBV3-1 (or the pseudogene TRBV3-2) to TRBJ2-2; tentatively, D is TRBD1 (5 bases). The CDR3 contains 14 residues. The germline V gene encodes CDR1 LGHDT and CDR2 YNNKEL (reference sequence). V lost 2 bases to trimming and J lost 4 bases, with 8 bases between them.

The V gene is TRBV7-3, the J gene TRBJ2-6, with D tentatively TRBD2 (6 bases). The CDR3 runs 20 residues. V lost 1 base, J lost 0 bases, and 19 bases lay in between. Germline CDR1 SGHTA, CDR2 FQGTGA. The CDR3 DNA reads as TGTGCCAGCAGCTTAAACCCTCCGGGACTTCTAGGCTCTGGGGCCAACGTCCTGACTTTC. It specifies CASSLNPPGLLGSGANVLTF.

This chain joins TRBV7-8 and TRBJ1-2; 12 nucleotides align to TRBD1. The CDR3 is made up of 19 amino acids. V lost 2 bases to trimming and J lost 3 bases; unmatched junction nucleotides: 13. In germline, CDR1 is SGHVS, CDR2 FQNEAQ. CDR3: CASSLRRPGTGGLHYGYTF. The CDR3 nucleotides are TGTGCCAGCAGCTTACGAAGACCCGGGACAGGGGGCCTTCACTATGGCTACACCTTC.

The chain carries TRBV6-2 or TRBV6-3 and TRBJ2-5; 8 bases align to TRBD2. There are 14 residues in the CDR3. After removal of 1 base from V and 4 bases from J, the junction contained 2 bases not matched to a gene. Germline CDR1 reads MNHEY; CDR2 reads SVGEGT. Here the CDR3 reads CASSYLGLGETQYF. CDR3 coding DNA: TGTGCCAGCAGTTACTTGGGACTAGGAGAGACCCAGTACTTC.

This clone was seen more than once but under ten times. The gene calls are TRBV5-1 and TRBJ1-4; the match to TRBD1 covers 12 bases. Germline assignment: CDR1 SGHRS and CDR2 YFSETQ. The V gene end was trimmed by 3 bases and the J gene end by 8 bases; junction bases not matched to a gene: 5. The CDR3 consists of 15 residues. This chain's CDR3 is CASSWDRGQEEKLFF. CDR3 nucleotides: TGCGCCAGCAGCTGGGACAGGGGGCAGGAAGAAAAACTGTTTTTT.

The CDR3 nucleotides are TGCAGCGTCAAGGACAGGTTGAACACCGGGGAGCTGTTTTTT. This codes for CSVKDRLNTGELFF. The chain has TRBV29-1 and TRBJ2-2, with 7 bases identical to TRBD1. CDR1 is SQVTM, CDR2 ANQGSEA, per germline. With V trimmed by 6 bases and J by 1 base, 5 bases remained unmatched. The CDR3 contains 14 residues.

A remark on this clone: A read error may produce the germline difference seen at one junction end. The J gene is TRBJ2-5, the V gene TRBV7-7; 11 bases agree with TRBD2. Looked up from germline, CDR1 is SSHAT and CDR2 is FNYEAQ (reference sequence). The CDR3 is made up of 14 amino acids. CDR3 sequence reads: CASSLGLAEETQYF. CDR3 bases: TGTGCTAGCAGCTTGGGACTAGCGGAAGAGACCCAGTACTTC. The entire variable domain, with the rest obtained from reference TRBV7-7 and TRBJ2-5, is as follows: GAGVSQSPRYKVTKRGQDVTLRCDPISSHATLYWYQQALGQGPEFLTYFNYEAQPDKSGLPSDRFSAERPEGSISTLTIQRTEQRDSAMYRCASSLGLAEETQYFGPGTRLLVL.

For the CDR3, the DNA is TGTGCCAGCAGTTTAATCCAGGCTCGGCACGAGCAGTACTTC. It encodes CASSLIQARHEQYF. V and J are TRBV27 and TRBJ2-7; D unresolved. Germline CDR1 MNHEY, CDR2 SMNVEV (reference sequence). The CDR3 is 14 residues long. The V and J ends lost 2 bases and 5 bases respectively, with 13 bases between them.

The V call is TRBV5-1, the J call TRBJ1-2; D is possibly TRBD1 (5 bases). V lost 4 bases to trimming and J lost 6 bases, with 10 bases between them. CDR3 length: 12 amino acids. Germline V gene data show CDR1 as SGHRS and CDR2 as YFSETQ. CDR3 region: CASSGTGDGYTF. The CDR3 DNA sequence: TGCGCCAGCAGCGGAACAGGCGATGGCTACACCTTC.

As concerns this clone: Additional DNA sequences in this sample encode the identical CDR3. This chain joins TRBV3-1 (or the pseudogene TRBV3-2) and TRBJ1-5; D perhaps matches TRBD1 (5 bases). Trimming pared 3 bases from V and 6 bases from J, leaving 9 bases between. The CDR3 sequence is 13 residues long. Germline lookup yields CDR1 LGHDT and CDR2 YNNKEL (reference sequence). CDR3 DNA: TGTGCCAGCAGCCACCGGGGGGGTCAGCCCCAGCATTTT. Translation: CASSHRGGQPQHF.

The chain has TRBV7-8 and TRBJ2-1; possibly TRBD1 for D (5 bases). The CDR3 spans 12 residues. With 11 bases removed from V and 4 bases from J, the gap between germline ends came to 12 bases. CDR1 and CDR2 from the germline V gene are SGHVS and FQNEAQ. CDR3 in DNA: TGTGCCTCGACAGCCGATTACAATGAGCAGTTCTTC. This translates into CASTADYNEQFF.

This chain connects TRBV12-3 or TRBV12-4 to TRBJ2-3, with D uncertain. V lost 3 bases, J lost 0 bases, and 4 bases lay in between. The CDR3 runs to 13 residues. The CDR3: CASSLGSTDTQYF. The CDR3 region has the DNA TGTGCCAGCAGTTTGGGCAGCACAGATACGCAGTATTTT.

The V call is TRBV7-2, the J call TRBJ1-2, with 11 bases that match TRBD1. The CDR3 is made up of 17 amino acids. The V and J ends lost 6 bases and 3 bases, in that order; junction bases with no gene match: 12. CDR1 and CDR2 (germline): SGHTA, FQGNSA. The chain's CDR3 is CASRRGGQGEFHYGYTF. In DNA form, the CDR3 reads TGTGCCAGCAGGCGAGGGGGACAGGGGGAGTTTCACTATGGCTACACCTTC.

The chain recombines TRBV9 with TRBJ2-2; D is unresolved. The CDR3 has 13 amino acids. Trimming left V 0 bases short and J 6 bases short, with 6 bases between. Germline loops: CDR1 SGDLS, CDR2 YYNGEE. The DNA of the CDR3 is TGTGCCAGCAGCGTAGACGTAGCCGGGGAGCTGTTTTTT. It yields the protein CASSVDVAGELFF.

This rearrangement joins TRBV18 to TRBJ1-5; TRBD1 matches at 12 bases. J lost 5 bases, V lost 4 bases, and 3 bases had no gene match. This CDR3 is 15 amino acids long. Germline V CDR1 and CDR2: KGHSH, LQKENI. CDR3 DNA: TGTGCCAGCTCACTGGGACAGGGGGCGGATCAGCCCCAGCATTTT. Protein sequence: CASSLGQGADQPQHF.

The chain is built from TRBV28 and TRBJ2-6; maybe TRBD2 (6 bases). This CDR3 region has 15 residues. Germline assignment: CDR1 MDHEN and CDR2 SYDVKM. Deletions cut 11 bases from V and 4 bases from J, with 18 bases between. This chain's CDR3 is CAAGRSGEGANVLTF. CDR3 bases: TGTGCCGCGGGACGCTCTGGTGAGGGGGCCAACGTCCTGACTTTC.

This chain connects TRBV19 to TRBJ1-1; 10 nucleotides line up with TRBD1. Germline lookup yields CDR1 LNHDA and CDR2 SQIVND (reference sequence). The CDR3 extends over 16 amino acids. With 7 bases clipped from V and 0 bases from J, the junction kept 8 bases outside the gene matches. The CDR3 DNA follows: TGTGCCAGTACCCGTAGACAGGGGGCGGTGAACACTGAAGCTTTCTTT. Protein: CASTRRQGAVNTEAFF.

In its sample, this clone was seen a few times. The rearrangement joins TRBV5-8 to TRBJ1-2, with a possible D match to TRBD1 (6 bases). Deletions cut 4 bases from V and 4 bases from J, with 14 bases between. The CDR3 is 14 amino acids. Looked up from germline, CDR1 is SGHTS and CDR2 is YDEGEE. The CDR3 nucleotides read TGTGCCAGCAGCACGAGGACAGAAACCTATGGCTACACCTTC. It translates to CASSTRTETYGYTF.